This is a list of T cell receptor beta chains from one sample in a study of shared clonotypes between healthy human individuals. Only in-frame clones appear in the TCRdb table, and some are missing; sequencing was by immunoSEQ multiplex PCR. The sample has about 480,000 clones, more than 65% seen once. The sample comprised PBMCs. The receptors here all came from a woman in her forties in good health. Some clones in this sample may be carry-over from other donors' samples. Each CDR3 is given without its conserved first and last residue.

cdr3_aa,j_call,v_call
ASSASPRGAEAF,TRBJ1-1,TRBV27
ASSPRQGRSYEQY,TRBJ2-7,TRBV11-2
ASSHGGTSGRTDTQY,TRBJ2-3,TRBV7-2
ASRLSGTATYNEQF,TRBJ2-1,TRBV27
AWSVDRVY,TRBJ2-3,TRBV30
ASSPTGLDTGELF,TRBJ2-2,TRBV5-5
AWSKGVETQY,TRBJ2-5,TRBV30
ASSLHGRTRYEQY,TRBJ2-7,TRBV28
ASSPPVGTGNTIY,TRBJ1-3,TRBV28
ASSVEPGFGELF,TRBJ2-2,TRBV9
ASSQDVRQGSDTQY,TRBJ2-3,TRBV4-1
ASSPLRRDGNEQF,TRBJ2-1,TRBV7-7
ASSDTGEAGANTGELF,TRBJ2-2,TRBV4-2
ASRSGFEEKLF,TRBJ1-4,TRBV28
ASSYSSGSYEQY,TRBJ2-7,TRBV6-6
ASRASGSTDTQY,TRBJ2-3,TRBV7-9
SVDRDSSYGYT,TRBJ1-2,TRBV29-1
ASGLTRSNYEQY,TRBJ2-7,TRBV28
ASRGSVGSGTNEKLF,TRBJ1-4,TRBV2
ASGDLNEQF,TRBJ2-1,TRBV6-4
ASSQEGNSPLH,TRBJ1-6,TRBV4-1
ASSKTDYGYT,TRBJ1-2,TRBV7-9
ASSGGTGETQY,TRBJ2-5,TRBV2
ASSVQTGDYEKLF,TRBJ1-4,TRBV9
AISESLSGSYNEQF,TRBJ2-1,TRBV10-3
AWSGAYEQY,TRBJ2-7,TRBV30
ASSEALGQVAGYT,TRBJ1-2,TRBV2
ASSYSIDTQY,TRBJ2-3,TRBV6-6
ASSLAGVTNEKLF,TRBJ1-4,TRBV5-1
AWNLPWTGLNEKLF,TRBJ1-4,TRBV30
ASSSSSSYNEQF,TRBJ2-1,TRBV10-1
ASSLAGTGFGNTIY,TRBJ1-3,TRBV5-1
ASSEELAGASTDTQY,TRBJ2-3,TRBV6-4
ASSVATRGGEQF,TRBJ2-1,TRBV9
ASSVGASGYNEQF,TRBJ2-1,TRBV9
ASSQDDTDTQY,TRBJ2-3,TRBV4-1
ASSYGGAANEKLF,TRBJ1-4,TRBV6-6
ASSLQASTDTQY,TRBJ2-3,TRBV11-2
ASSVPTGTLEQY,TRBJ2-7,TRBV6-1
ATARASYEQY,TRBJ2-7,TRBV6-6
ASSLVKWDRWCSNQPQH,TRBJ1-5,TRBV5-1
ASSAGTGGTDTQY,TRBJ2-3,TRBV6-4
ASSRDSQGAGNTIY,TRBJ1-3,TRBV7-9
ASSLTAGTDTQY,TRBJ2-3,TRBV5-1
ASTRGPSYEQY,TRBJ2-7,TRBV5-1
ASRPRTIGVTGELF,TRBJ2-2,TRBV28
ASSEIGHNSPLH,TRBJ1-6,TRBV25-1
ASRGGSGSRPYEQY,TRBJ2-7,TRBV6-6
ASRRGTNEKLF,TRBJ1-4,TRBV2
ASSPRVSDYGYT,TRBJ1-2,TRBV18
ASSASGSLNEQF,TRBJ2-1,TRBV6-4
AWSPTGLETQY,TRBJ2-5,TRBV30
ASRSGLAGNNEQF,TRBJ2-1,TRBV6-5
ASSLGTASTGELF,TRBJ2-2,TRBV7-2
ASSPPMGSPLH,TRBJ1-6,TRBV6-5
ASSLKTSGEYEQY,TRBJ2-7,TRBV5-4
ASTMRGQIYEQY,TRBJ2-7,TRBV28
ARSRSDRANTGELF,TRBJ2-2,TRBV5-3